This paragraph reports one T cell receptor beta chain. This entry is derived from a study of T cells in Graves' hyperthyroidism and ophthalmopathy. Researchers took RNA transcripts and amplified the TCR beta CDR3 regions from them. Carried out on the TCR CDR3, a first-round RT-PCR used the HTBI primer set. A single record per CDR3 protein comes from TCRdb applying MiXCR to the multiplex PCR reads. This repertoire shows 340,000 or so distinct CDR3 sequences, 15% to 20% found once; its top ten account for under 55%. Source material: blood. This TCR came from a woman aged 45-65 years with Graves' hyperthyroidism.

Written as DNA, the CDR3 is TGCAGTGCTAGCGGGAACAGGGACGACTACGAGCAGTACTTC. Amino acid sequence: CSASGNRDDYEQYF. The V and J genes are TRBV20-1 and TRBJ2-7, with D possibly matching TRBD1 (6 bases). Trimming removed 3 bases from V and 3 bases from J, with 15 bases in between. The CDR3 length is 14 residues. Per germline, CDR1 DFQATT and CDR2 SNEGSKA (reference sequence).